The rows below give T cell receptor beta chains drawn from one sample of a study of pediatric ulcerative colitis. The repertoire was sequenced with immunoSEQ multiplex PCR; TCRdb's copy has only in-frame clones and lacks some. Among about 64,000 clones listed, over 65% were seen once. Sample: blood. These receptor sequences come from a boy between 10 and 17 years old with moderate ulcerative colitis. CDR3s include the opening cysteine and the closing phenylalanine or tryptophan. A D gene is named only where the DNA matches it firmly. The size of a clone is reported for some rows only, either as once, few or many, or as a class for expanded clones.

j_call clone_size d_call v_call cdr3_aa cdr3_nt
TRBJ2-3 NA TRBD1 TRBV27 CASSLVHRGDTQYF TGTGCCAGCAGTTTAGTTCACAGGGGGGATACGCAGTATTTT
TRBJ1-3 few NA TRBV7-6 CASSKMTDSGNTIYF TGTGCCAGCAGCAAGATGACAGACTCTGGAAACACCATATATTTT
TRBJ2-1 NA TRBD1 TRBV7-2 CASSLAGQVYNEQFF TGTGCCAGCAGCTTAGCGGGACAGGTCTACAATGAGCAGTTCTTC
TRBJ2-7 NA TRBD2 TRBV30 CAWSWGLAGLSEQYF TGTGCCTGGAGTTGGGGGCTAGCGGGGCTTAGCGAGCAGTACTTC
TRBJ1-5 NA NA TRBV21-1 CASSKGACNQPQHF TGTGCCAGCAGCAAAGGGGCTTGCAATCAGCCCCAGCATTTT
TRBJ2-7 NA NA TRBV29-1 CSVETTDTYEQYF TGCAGCGTTGAAACCACAGACACCTACGAGCAGTACTTC
TRBJ1-5 NA NA TRBV5-1 CAGDQGARPDSNQPQHF TGCGCCGGGGACCAAGGCGCAAGACCGGATAGCAATCAGCCCCAGCATTTT
TRBJ1-5 few NA TRBV23-1 CASSQSIEPYSNQPQHF TGCGCCAGCAGTCAATCAATTGAACCATATAGCAATCAGCCCCAGCATTTT
TRBJ1-4 NA TRBD1 TRBV7-2 CASSKRQGGEKLFF TGTGCCAGCAGCAAACGACAGGGAGGTGAAAAACTGTTTTTT
TRBJ2-7 few TRBD1 TRBV19 CASNSPGQGNYEQYF TGTGCCAGTAACTCTCCGGGACAGGGGAACTACGAGCAGTACTTC
TRBJ1-1 few NA TRBV25-1 CASSGQESNTEAFF TGTGCCAGCAGTGGACAGGAGAGCAACACTGAAGCTTTCTTT
TRBJ2-3 NA TRBD2 TRBV7-8 CASSLRGGGIRTDTQYF TGTGCCAGCAGCTTACGTGGGGGGGGAATAAGGACAGATACGCAGTATTTT
TRBJ1-2 NA NA TRBV11-3 CASSLVLPDKRLYGYTF TGTGCCAGCAGCTTAGTACTCCCGGACAAGAGACTTTATGGCTACACCTTC
TRBJ1-1 few NA TRBV4-3 CASSQDLGRGEAFF TGCGCCAGCAGCCAAGATCTGGGTAGGGGTGAAGCTTTCTTT
TRBJ1-1 NA TRBD1 TRBV30 CAWSTGGREAFF TGTGCCTGGAGTACAGGGGGTCGGGAAGCTTTCTTT
TRBJ1-2 NA NA TRBV5-8 CASSFGTDPYGYTF TGTGCCAGCAGCTTTGGGACTGATCCCTATGGCTACACCTTC
TRBJ2-2 NA NA TRBV27 CASSLTNTGELFF TGTGCCAGCAGTTTGACGAACACCGGGGAGCTGTTTTTT
TRBJ2-6 once TRBD1 TRBV12-5 CASGLVRSRGTGFTGANVLTF TGTGCTAGTGGTTTGGTAAGATCCCGCGGGACAGGGTTTACTGGGGCCAACGTCCTGACTTTC
TRBJ1-1 NA NA TRBV7-2 CASSLFQGRWDTEAFF TGTGCCAGCAGCTTATTCCAGGGCCGGTGGGACACTGAAGCTTTCTTT
TRBJ1-2 once TRBD1 TRBV29-1 CSGKGQGRYGYTF TGCAGCGGAAAAGGACAGGGCCGCTATGGCTACACCTTC
TRBJ1-4 NA NA TRBV5-6 CASSLGQLTFLNEKLFF TGTGCCAGCAGCTTGGGACAGCTAACATTCCTTAATGAAAAACTGTTTTTT
TRBJ2-1 NA TRBD2 TRBV5-4 CASSLVLSGYNEQFF TGTGCCAGCAGCTTGGTGCTTAGCGGGTACAATGAGCAGTTCTTC
TRBJ1-2 medium-sized NA TRBV5-5 CASSLEGHARANYGYTF TGTGCCAGCAGCTTGGAGGGACATGCACGTGCTAACTATGGCTACACCTTC
TRBJ1-5 NA NA TRBV7-9 CASSLTSGTYNQPQHF TGTGCCAGCAGCCTTACCTCCGGGACATATAACCAGCCCCAGCATTTT
TRBJ2-7 NA TRBD1 TRBV14 CASSRFPGQGSYEQYF TGTGCCAGCAGCCGATTCCCGGGACAGGGATCCTACGAGCAGTACTTC
TRBJ2-1 NA TRBD1 TRBV6-5 CASSSTGGAEQFF TGTGCCAGCAGTTCGACAGGGGGCGCTGAACAGTTCTTC
TRBJ2-7 NA TRBD2 TRBV11-1 CASSLGGGTYEQYF TGTGCCAGCAGCTTAGGCGGGGGTACCTACGAGCAGTACTTC
TRBJ2-6 once NA TRBV19 CASSIKVWRGDGANVLTF TGTGCCAGTAGTATAAAGGTGTGGAGGGGAGATGGGGCCAACGTCCTGACTTTC
TRBJ2-7 NA NA TRBV12-5 CASGFGTYEQYF TGTGCTAGTGGTTTCGGGACCTACGAGCAGTACTTC
TRBJ1-5 NA NA TRBV6-5 CASSYVQGSNQPQHF TGTGCCAGCAGTTACGTCCAGGGGAGCAATCAGCCCCAGCATTTT
TRBJ2-2 NA NA TRBV13 CASSSARGELFF TGTGCCAGCAGCTCAGCCCGCGGGGAGCTGTTTTTT
TRBJ2-7 NA NA TRBV29-1 CSVGRLVDEQYF TGCAGCGTTGGTCGCCTTGTCGACGAGCAGTACTTC
TRBJ2-1 NA TRBD2 TRBV20-1 CSAGGDEQFF TGCAGTGCTGGGGGGGATGAGCAGTTCTTC
TRBJ1-4 NA NA TRBV6-6 CASSYGRINEKLFF TGTGCCAGCAGTTACGGCAGAATTAATGAAAAACTGTTTTTT
TRBJ2-1 NA NA TRBV14 CASSQEWANNEQFF TGTGCCAGCAGCCAAGAGTGGGCCAACAATGAGCAGTTCTTC
TRBJ2-3 NA NA TRBV19 CASSTQGPRGDTQYF TGTGCCAGTAGTACGCAGGGCCCCCGGGGAGATACGCAGTATTTT
TRBJ2-5 NA NA TRBV6-5 CASSYRMSASQETQYF TGTGCCAGCAGTTACAGAATGTCAGCTAGCCAAGAGACCCAGTACTTC
TRBJ1-5 NA TRBD1 TRBV25-1 CASSDSRGHQPQHF TGTGCCAGCAGTGATTCCAGGGGGCACCAGCCCCAGCATTTT
TRBJ1-2 few NA TRBV19 CASSIVIEGGNGYTF TGTGCCAGTAGTATAGTGATAGAAGGGGGGAATGGCTACACCTTC
TRBJ2-5 NA TRBD2 TRBV5-1 CASSRDPGGRETQYF TGCGCCAGCAGTCGAGACCCGGGAGGTCGAGAGACCCAGTACTTC
TRBJ1-2 NA NA TRBV5-1 CASTSGFRTYYSHKNYGYTF TGCGCCAGCACCTCGGGGTTCCGAACTTACTATTCACATAAAAACTATGGCTACACCTTC